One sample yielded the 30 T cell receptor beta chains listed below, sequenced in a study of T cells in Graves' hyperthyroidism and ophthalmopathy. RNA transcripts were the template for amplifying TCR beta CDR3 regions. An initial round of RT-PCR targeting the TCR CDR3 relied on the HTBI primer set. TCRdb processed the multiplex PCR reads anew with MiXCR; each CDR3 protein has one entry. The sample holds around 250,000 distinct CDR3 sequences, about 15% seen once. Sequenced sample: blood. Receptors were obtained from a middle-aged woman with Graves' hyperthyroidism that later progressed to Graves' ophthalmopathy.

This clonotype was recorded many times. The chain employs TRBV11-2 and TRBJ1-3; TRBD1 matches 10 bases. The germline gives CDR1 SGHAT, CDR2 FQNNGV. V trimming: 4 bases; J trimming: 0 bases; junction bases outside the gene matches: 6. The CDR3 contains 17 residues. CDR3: CASSSRQGAFSGNTIYF. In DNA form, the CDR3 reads TGTGCCAGCAGCTCTCGACAGGGGGCCTTCTCTGGAAACACCATATATTTT.

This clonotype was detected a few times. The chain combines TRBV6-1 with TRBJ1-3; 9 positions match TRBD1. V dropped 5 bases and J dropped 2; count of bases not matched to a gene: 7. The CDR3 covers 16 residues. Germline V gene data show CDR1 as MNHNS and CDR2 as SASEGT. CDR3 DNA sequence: TGTGCCAGCAGTACAGGGGGCAGGTTGACTGGAAACACCATATATTTT. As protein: CASSTGGRLTGNTIYF.

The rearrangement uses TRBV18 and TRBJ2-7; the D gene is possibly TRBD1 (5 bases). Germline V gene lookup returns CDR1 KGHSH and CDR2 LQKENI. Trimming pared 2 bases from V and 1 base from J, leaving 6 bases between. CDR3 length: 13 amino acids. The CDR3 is CASSPGASYEQYF. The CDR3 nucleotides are TGTGCCAGCTCACCAGGGGCGTCCTACGAGCAGTACTTC. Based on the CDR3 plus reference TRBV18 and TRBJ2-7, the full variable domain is NAGVMQNPRHLVRRRGQEARLRCSPMKGHSHVYWYRQLPEEGLKFMVYLQKENIIDESGMPKERFSAEFPKEGPSILRIQQVVRGDSAAYFCASSPGASYEQYFGPGTRLTVT.

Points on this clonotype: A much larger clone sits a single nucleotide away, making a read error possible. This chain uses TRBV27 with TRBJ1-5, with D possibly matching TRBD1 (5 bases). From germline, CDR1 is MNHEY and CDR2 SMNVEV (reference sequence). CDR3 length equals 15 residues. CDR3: CANSPAGGINQPQHF. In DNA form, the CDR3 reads TGTGCCAACAGTCCCGCGGGGGGAATCAATCAGCCCCAGCATTTT.

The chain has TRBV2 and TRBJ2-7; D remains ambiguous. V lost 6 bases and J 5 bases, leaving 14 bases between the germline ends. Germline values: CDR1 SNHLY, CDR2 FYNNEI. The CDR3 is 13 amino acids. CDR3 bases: TGTGCCAGCAGCCCAGACTCTAGGAACGAGCAGTACTTC. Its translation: CASSPDSRNEQYF.

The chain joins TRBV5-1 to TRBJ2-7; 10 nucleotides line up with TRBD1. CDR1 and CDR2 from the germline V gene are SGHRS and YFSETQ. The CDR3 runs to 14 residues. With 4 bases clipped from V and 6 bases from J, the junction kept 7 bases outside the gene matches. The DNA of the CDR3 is TGCGCCAGCAGCGTGGGACAGGGGTTGACCGAGCAGTACTTC. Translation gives CASSVGQGLTEQYF.

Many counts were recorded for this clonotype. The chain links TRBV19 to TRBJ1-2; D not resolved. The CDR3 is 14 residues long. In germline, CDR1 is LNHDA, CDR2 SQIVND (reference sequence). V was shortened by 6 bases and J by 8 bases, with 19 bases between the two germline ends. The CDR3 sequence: CASSATGGVGGYTF. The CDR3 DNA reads TGTGCCAGTAGCGCCACGGGCGGCGTAGGAGGCTACACCTTC.

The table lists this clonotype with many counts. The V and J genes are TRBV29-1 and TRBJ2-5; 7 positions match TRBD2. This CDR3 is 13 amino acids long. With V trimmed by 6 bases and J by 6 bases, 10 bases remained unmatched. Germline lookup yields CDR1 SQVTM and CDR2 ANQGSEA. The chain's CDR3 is CSVRGLVLKTQYF. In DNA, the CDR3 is TGCAGCGTACGAGGACTAGTCTTAAAGACCCAGTACTTC.

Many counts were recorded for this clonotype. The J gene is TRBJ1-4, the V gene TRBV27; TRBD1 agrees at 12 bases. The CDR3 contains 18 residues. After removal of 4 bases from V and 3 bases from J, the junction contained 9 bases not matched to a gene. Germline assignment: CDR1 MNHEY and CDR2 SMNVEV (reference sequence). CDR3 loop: CASSSQPGQGAANEKLFF. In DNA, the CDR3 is TGTGCCAGCAGTTCTCAACCGGGACAGGGGGCAGCTAATGAAAAACTGTTTTTT.

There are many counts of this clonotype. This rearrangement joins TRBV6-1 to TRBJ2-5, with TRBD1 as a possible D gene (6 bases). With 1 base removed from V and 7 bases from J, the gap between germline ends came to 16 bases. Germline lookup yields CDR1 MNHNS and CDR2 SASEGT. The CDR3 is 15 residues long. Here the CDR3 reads CASSEGVWGRGTQYF. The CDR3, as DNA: TGTGCCAGCAGTGAAGGAGTCTGGGGGCGCGGGACCCAGTACTTC.

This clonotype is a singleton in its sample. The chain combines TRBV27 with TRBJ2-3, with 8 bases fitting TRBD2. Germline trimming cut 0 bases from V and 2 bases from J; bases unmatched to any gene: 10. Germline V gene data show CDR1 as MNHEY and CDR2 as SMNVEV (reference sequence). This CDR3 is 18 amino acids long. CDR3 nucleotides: TGTGCCAGCAGTTTATCGATATCGGCTAGCGGGTTCACAGATACGCAGTATTTT. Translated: CASSLSISASGFTDTQYF.

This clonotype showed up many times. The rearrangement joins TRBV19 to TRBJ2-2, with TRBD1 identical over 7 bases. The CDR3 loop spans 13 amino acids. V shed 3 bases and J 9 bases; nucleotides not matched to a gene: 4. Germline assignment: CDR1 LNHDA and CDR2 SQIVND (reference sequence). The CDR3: CASSIQTGRELFF. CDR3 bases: TGTGCCAGTAGTATCCAGACAGGGAGGGAGCTGTTTTTT.

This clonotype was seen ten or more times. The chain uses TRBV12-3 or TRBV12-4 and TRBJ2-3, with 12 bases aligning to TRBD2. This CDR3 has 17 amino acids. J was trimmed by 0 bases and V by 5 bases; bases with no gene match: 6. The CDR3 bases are TGTGCCAGCAGTCTTAGGGGGACTAGCGGGAGCACAGATACGCAGTATTTT. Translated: CASSLRGTSGSTDTQYF.

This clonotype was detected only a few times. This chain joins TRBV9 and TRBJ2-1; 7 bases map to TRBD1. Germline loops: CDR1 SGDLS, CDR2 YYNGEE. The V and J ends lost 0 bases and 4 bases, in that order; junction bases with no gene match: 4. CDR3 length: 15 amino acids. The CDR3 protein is CASSVGTGEYNEQFF. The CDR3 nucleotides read TGTGCCAGCAGCGTAGGGACAGGCGAATACAATGAGCAGTTCTTC.

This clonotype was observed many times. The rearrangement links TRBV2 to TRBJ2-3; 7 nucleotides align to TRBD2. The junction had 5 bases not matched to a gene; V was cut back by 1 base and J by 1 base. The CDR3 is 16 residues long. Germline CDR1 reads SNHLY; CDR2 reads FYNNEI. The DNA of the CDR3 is TGTGCCAGCAGTGAAGGGATAGCGGGTCGCACAGATACGCAGTATTTT. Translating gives CASSEGIAGRTDTQYF.

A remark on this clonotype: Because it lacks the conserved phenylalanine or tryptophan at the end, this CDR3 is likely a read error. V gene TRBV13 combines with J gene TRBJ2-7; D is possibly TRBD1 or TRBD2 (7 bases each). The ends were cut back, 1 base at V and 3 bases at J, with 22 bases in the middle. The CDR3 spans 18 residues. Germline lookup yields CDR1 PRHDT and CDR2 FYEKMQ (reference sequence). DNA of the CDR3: TGTGCCAGCAGCTTAGAGCAGGGGGTACGGGGGGCCTGCTACGAGCAGTACTTG. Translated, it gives CASSLEQGVRGACYEQYL.

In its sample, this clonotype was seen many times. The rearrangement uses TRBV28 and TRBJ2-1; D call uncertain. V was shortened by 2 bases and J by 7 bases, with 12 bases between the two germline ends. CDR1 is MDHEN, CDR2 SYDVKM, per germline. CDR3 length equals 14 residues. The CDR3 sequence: CASSLPVPTNEQFF. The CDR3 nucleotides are TGTGCCAGCAGTTTACCCGTCCCGACGAATGAGCAGTTCTTC.

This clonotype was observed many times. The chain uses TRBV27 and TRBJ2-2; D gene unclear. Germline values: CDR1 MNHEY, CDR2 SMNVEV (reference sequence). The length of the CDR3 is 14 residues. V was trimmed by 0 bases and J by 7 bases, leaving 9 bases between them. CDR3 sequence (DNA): TGTGCCAGCAGTTTATCCCGATGGAGCGGGGAGCTGTTTTTT. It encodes CASSLSRWSGELFF.

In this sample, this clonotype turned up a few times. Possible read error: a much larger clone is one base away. The CDR3 DNA reads TGTGCCAGCAGCGAAGGACCGCCTGGAAATCCACCCCTCCACTTT. Amino acids: CASSEGPPGNPPLHF. The chain employs TRBV6-1 and TRBJ1-6; no definite D call. Germline values: CDR1 MNHNS, CDR2 SASEGT. This CDR3 is built from 15 residues.

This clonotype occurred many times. Written as DNA, the CDR3 is TGCAGTGTGCTAGGTCAGCTTAACACAGATACGCAGTATTTT. Protein product: CSVLGQLNTDTQYF. The chain carries TRBV20-1 and TRBJ2-3; no reliable D call. Germline loops: CDR1 DFQATT, CDR2 SNEGSKA (reference sequence). The length of the CDR3 is 14 residues. V was pared by 7 bases and J by 2 bases, with 16 bases between.

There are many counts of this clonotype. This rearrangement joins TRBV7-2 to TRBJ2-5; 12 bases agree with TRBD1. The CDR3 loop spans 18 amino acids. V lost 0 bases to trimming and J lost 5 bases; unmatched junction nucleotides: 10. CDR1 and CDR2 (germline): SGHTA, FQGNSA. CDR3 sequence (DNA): TGTGCCAGCAGCTTAGCGTGGGGACAGGGGGCGGTACGGGAGACCCAGTACTTC. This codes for CASSLAWGQGAVRETQYF. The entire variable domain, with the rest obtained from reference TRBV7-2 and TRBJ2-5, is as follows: GAGVSQSPSNKVTEKGKDVELRCDPISGHTALYWYRQSLGQGLEFLIYFQGNSAPDKSGLPSDRFSAERTGGSVSTLTIQRTQQEDSAVYLCASSLAWGQGAVRETQYFGPGTRLLVL.

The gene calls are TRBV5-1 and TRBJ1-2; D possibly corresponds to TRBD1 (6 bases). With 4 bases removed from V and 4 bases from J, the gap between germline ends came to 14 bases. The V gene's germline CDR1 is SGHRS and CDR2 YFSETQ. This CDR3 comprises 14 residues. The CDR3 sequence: CASSLLDRSYGYTF. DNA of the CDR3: TGCGCCAGCAGCCTCCTAGACAGGAGCTATGGCTACACCTTC.

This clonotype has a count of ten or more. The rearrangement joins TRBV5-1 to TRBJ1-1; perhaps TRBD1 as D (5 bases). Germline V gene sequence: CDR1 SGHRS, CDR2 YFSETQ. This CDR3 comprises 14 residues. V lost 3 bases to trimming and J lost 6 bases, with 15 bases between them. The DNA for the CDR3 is TGCGCCAGCAGCTGGGGCCGCTCGGGGGCTGAAGCTTTCTTT. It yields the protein CASSWGRSGAEAFF.

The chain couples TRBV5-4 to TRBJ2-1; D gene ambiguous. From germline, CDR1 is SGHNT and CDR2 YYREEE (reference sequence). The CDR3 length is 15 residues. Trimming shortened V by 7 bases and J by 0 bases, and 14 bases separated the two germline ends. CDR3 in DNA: TGTGCCAGCCGCAACGAAAGGTACTCCTACAATGAGCAGTTCTTC. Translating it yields CASRNERYSYNEQFF.

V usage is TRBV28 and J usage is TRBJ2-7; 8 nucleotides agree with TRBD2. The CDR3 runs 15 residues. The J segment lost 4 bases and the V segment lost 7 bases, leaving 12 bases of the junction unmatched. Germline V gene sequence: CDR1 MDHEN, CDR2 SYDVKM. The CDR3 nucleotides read TGTGCCAGCACCTACCCCGCGGGAGGATCATACGAGCAGTACTTC. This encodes CASTYPAGGSYEQYF.

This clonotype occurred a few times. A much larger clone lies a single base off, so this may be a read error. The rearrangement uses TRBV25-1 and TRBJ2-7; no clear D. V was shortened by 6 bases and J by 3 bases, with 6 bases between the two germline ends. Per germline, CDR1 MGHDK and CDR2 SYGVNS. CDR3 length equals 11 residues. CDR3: CASSINYEQYF. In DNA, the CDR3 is TGTGCCAGCAGCATAAACTACGAGCAGTACTTC.

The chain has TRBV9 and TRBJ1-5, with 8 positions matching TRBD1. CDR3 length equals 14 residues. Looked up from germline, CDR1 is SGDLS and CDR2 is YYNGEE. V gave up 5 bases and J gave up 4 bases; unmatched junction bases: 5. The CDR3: CASSRTGSNQPQHF. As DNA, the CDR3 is TGTGCCAGCAGTCGGACAGGGAGTAATCAGCCCCAGCATTTT.

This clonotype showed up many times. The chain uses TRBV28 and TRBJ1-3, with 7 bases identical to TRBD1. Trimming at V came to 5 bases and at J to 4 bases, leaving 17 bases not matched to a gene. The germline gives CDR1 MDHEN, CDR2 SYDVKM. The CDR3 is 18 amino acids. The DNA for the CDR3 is TGTGCCAGCAGTAAGCATGCGACCGGGACAGCTGGAGGAAACACCATATATTTT. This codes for CASSKHATGTAGGNTIYF.

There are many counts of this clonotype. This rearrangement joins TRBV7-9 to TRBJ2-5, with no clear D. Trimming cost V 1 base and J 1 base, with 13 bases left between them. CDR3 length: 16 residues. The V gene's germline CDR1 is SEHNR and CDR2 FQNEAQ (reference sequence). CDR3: CASSLVGGIGQETQYF. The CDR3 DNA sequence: TGTGCCAGCAGCTTAGTGGGTGGGATTGGCCAAGAGACCCAGTACTTC. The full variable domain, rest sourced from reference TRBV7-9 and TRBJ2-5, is DTGVSQNPRHKITKRGQNVTFRCDPISEHNRLYWYRQTLGQGPEFLTYFQNEAQLEKSRLLSDRFSAERPKGSFSTLEIQRTEQGDSAMYLCASSLVGGIGQETQYFGPGTRLLVL.

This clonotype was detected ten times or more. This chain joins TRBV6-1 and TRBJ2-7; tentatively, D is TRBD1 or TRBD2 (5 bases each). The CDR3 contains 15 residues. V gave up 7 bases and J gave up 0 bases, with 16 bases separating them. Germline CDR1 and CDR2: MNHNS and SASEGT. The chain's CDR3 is CASKGDGRSSYEQYF. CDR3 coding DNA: TGTGCCAGCAAAGGGGACGGTAGAAGCTCCTACGAGCAGTACTTC.